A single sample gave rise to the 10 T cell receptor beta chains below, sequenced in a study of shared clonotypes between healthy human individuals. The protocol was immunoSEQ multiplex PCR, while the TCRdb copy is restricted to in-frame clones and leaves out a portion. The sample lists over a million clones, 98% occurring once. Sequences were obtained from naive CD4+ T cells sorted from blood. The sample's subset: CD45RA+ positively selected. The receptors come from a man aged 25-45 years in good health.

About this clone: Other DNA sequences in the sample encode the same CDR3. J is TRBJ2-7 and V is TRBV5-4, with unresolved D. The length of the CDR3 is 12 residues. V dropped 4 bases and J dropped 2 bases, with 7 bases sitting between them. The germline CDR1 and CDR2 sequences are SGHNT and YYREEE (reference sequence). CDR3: CASSLFPYEQYF. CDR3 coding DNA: TGTGCCAGCAGCCTGTTCCCCTACGAGCAGTACTTC.

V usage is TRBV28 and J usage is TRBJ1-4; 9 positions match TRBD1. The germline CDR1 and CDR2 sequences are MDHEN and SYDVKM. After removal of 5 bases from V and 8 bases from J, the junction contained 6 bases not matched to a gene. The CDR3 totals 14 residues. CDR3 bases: TGTGCCAGCAGTCAGGACAGGGGTCGCGAAAAACTGTTTTTT. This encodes CASSQDRGREKLFF.

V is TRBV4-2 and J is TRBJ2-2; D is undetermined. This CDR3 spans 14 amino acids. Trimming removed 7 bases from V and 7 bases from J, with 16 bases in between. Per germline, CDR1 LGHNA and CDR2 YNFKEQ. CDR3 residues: CASMTEARVGELFF. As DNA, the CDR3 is TGTGCCAGCATGACGGAAGCACGGGTCGGGGAGCTGTTTTTT.

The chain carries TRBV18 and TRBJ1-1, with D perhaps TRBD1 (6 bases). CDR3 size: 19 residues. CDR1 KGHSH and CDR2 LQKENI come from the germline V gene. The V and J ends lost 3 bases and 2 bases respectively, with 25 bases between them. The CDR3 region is CASSPRAVGGRVVNTEAFF. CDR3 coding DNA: TGTGCCAGCTCACCCCGGGCGGTGGGGGGGCGAGTAGTTAACACTGAAGCTTTCTTT.

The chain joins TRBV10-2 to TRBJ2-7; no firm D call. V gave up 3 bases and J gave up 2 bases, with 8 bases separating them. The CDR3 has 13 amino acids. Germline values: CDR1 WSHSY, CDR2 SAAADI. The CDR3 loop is CASSDVITYEQYF. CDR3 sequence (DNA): TGCGCCAGCAGTGACGTAATCACCTACGAGCAGTACTTC.

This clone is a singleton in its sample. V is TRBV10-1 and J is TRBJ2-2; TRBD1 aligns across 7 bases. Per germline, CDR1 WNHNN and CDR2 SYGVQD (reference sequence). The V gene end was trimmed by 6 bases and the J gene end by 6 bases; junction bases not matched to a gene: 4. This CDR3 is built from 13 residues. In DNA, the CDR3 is TGCGCCAGCAGCGATCAGGGGGCCGGGGAGCTGTTTTTT. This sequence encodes CASSDQGAGELFF.

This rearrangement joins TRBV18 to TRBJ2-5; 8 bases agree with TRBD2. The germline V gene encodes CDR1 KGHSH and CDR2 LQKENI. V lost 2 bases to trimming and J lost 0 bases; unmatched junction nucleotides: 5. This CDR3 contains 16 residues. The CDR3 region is CASSPVLAVNQETQYF. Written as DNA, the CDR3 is TGTGCCAGCTCACCAGTACTAGCGGTTAACCAAGAGACCCAGTACTTC.

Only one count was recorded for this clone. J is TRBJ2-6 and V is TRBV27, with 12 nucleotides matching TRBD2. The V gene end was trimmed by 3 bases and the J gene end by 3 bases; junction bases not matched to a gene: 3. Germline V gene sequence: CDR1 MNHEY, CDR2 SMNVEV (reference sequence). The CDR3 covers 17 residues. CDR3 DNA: TGTGCCAGCAGTTTCTCTAGCGGGAGGGATGGGGCCAACGTCCTGACTTTC. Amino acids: CASSFSSGRDGANVLTF.

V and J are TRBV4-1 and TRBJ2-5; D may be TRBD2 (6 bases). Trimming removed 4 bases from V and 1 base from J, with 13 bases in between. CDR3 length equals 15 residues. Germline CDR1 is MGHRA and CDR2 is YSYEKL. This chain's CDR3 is CASSLLPGLQETQYF. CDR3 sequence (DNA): TGCGCCAGCAGCCTCCTTCCGGGACTCCAAGAGACCCAGTACTTC.

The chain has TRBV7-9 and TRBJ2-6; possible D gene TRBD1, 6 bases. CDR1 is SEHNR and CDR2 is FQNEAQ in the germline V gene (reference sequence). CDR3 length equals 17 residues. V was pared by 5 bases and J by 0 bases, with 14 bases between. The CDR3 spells CASSLRQVASGANVLTF. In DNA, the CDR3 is TGTGCCAGCAGCCTGAGACAGGTAGCCTCTGGGGCCAACGTCCTGACTTTC.